One sample yielded the 16 T cell receptor beta chains listed below, sequenced in a study of tumor-infiltrating lymphocytes in primary liver carcinoma. Co-extracting RNA and DNA was done with about 20-33 mg of unsorted bulk tissue as input. Making TCR beta cDNA involved 400 to 600 ng total RNA and a constant-region primer. Libraries for TCR beta were built through three nested multiplex PCR rounds, which together made up a slightly modified ARM-PCR procedure. TRBV1-TRBV30 forward primers paired with a C-beta reverse primer were used in the first two PCR rounds, which ran roughly 9 cycles each. MiXCR was run by TCRdb on the multiplex PCR reads, yielding one entry per CDR3 protein. In the table there are more than 55,000 distinct CDR3 sequences, approximately 70% of which are singletons. The sequenced material came from liver tumor tissue from sampling region 2. Subset here: tumor region T2, inferior pole. The receptors come from a man between 40 and 49 years old with primary liver carcinoma and hepatitis B virus infection.

As regards this clonotype: The junction departs from the called germline gene at one end, perhaps through a read error. The chain links TRBV13 to TRBJ2-1; TRBD1 is a possible D gene (5 bases). CDR1 and CDR2 (germline): PRHDT, FYEKMQ (reference sequence). The CDR3 consists of 16 residues. The CDR3 loop is CASSLGDLGRGNKQFF. DNA for the CDR3: TGTGCCAGCAGCTTAGGGGACCTGGGAAGGGGCAATAAGCAGTTCTTC.

As concerns this clonotype: Germline and junction disagree at one end, which may indicate a read error. In DNA, the CDR3 is TGTGCCATCAGCCAAGCAGATTTGAACATTGAAGCTTTCTTT. Residues: CAISQADLNIEAFF. The chain combines TRBV14 with TRBJ1-1; D gene uncertain. The CDR3 is made up of 14 amino acids. Germline CDR1 SGHDN, CDR2 FVKESK.

Turning to this clonotype: One junction end disagrees with the germline gene, perhaps due to a read error. This chain joins TRBV29-1 and TRBJ2-2; perhaps TRBD2 as D (5 bases). CDR3 length: 16 amino acids. CDR1 SQVTM and CDR2 ANQGSEA come from the germline V gene. This CDR3 reads CSVEWVGRSNSGELFF. In DNA, the CDR3 is TGTAGCGTTGAATGGGTAGGGCGGTCGAACAGCGGGGAGCTGTTTTTT.

Remarks on this clonotype: Because the CDR3 is missing its conserved closing phenylalanine or tryptophan, this is likely a read error. No DNA is shown, since the ends of the CDR3 on it are uncertain; the CDR3 is the one TCRdb lists. The CDR3 spells CSVDDKQETQYL. The chain carries TRBV29-1 and TRBJ2-5. The CDR3 comprises 12 residues, both ends counted. CDR1 SQVTM and CDR2 ANQGSEA come from the germline V gene.

This clonotype has more than one count but fewer than ten. A read error is possible here, since a much larger clone lies one base away. CDR3: CSVEGPGHIQETQYF. The CDR3 nucleotides are TGCAGCGTTGAAGGACCCGGGCACATCCAAGAGACCCAGTACTTC. The chain recombines TRBV29-1 with TRBJ2-5; no definite D call. The V end lost 1 base, the J end lost 1 base, and 13 bases lay between the germline ends. Germline-derived CDR1 and CDR2 are SQVTM and ANQGSEA. The CDR3 loop spans 15 amino acids.

A note on this clonotype: A much larger clone differs by one base, so this may be a read error. The chain has TRBV5-1 and TRBJ2-7; 7 bases line up with TRBD2. Germline CDR1 is SGHRS and CDR2 is YFSETQ. The CDR3 spans 14 residues. The CDR3, as DNA: TGCGCCAGCAGCTACCTAGCGGATCCCTACGAGCATTACTTC. The encoded protein is CASSYLADPYEHYF.

Remarks on this clonotype: One junction end does not reproduce the germline sequence, and a read error may be involved. The genes are TRBV30 and TRBJ2-4; 9 nucleotides match TRBD1. Germline loops: CDR1 GTSNPN, CDR2 SVGIG (reference sequence). The CDR3 consists of 14 residues. This CDR3 reads CVWIALGTGTIRYF. The CDR3 nucleotides read TGTGTCTGGATTGCACTCGGGACAGGGACCATTCGGTACTTC. Full variable domain (outside the CDR3, taken from reference TRBV30 and TRBJ2-4): SQTIHQWPATLVQPVGSPLSLECTVEGTSNPNLYWYRQAAGRGLQLLFYSVGIGQISSEVPQNLSASRPQDRQFILSSKKLLLSDSGFYLCVWIALGTGTIRYFGAGTRLSVL.

Notes on this clonotype: A read error is likely, as this CDR3 ends without the conserved phenylalanine or tryptophan. This rearrangement joins TRBV14 to TRBJ2-7, with D hard to call. The CDR3 is made up of 14 amino acids. Germline loops: CDR1 SGHDN, CDR2 FVKESK. CDR3 bases: TGTGCCAGTAGCCAAGGGCGGAGTTGGGGCGAGCAGTACCTC. It translates to CASSQGRSWGEQYL.

The chain couples TRBV6-1 to TRBJ2-7, with unresolved D. CDR1 MNHNS and CDR2 SASEGT come from the germline V gene. The V and J ends lost 2 bases and 5 bases respectively, with 16 bases between them. The length of the CDR3 is 15 residues. The CDR3, as DNA: TGTGCCAGCAGTGAATCGGGCCAAGGATGGAACGAGCAGTACTTC. Translation: CASSESGQGWNEQYF.

V and J are TRBV7-8 and TRBJ2-7; no clear D gene. Germline CDR1 SGHVS, CDR2 FQNEAQ. This CDR3 is 12 amino acids long. V was pared by 3 bases and J by 7 bases, with 10 bases between. CDR3 nucleotide sequence: TGTGCCAGCAGCTTGGGCATGGAGGAGCAGTACTTC. Translated, it gives CASSLGMEEQYF. The complete variable domain, with remaining parts taken from reference TRBV7-8 and TRBJ2-7, reads GAGVSQSPRYKVAKRGQDVALRCDPISGHVSLFWYQQALGQGPEFLTYFQNEAQLDKSGLPSDRFFAERPEGSVSTLKIQRTQQEDSAVYLCASSLGMEEQYFGPGTRLTVT.

This rearrangement joins TRBV7-9 to TRBJ1-5; no definite D call. V shed 3 bases and J shed 4 bases, with 7 bases lying between them. The CDR3 is made up of 13 amino acids. Germline assignment: CDR1 SEHNR and CDR2 FQNEAQ (reference sequence). In DNA form, the CDR3 reads TGTGCCAGCAGCTTCGGGCCTAATCAGCCCCAGCATTTT. Its translation is CASSFGPNQPQHF.

The gene calls are TRBV12-3 or TRBV12-4 and TRBJ1-1; no clear D. The CDR3 sequence is 14 residues long. Deletions cut 6 bases from V and 0 bases from J, with 11 bases between. CDR3 loop: CASSASALNTEAFF. In DNA, the CDR3 is TGTGCCAGCAGCGCCAGTGCCTTGAACACTGAAGCTTTCTTT.

To note about this clonotype: Since a much larger clone is just one base distant, this may be a read error. The V gene is TRBV28, the J gene TRBJ2-7; 9 nucleotides agree with TRBD2. Germline V gene data show CDR1 as MDHEN and CDR2 as SYDVKM. This CDR3 is built from 15 residues. The CDR3: CVSSFRASGIYEQYF. In nucleotides, the CDR3 is TGTGTCAGCAGTTTTAGGGCTAGCGGGATCTACGAGCAGTACTTC.

A word on this clonotype: One junction end does not reproduce the germline sequence, and a read error may be involved. This rearrangement joins TRBV7-3 to TRBJ2-1; D possibly corresponds to TRBD2 (6 bases). The germline CDR1 and CDR2 sequences are SGHTA and FQGTGA. The CDR3 loop spans 13 amino acids. The chain's CDR3 is CDSSPTRYNEQFF. The CDR3 DNA reads TGTGACAGCAGCCCGACTAGATACAATGAGCAGTTCTTC.

The gene calls are TRBV6-6 and TRBJ1-1, with 7 bases identical to TRBD1. Looked up from germline, CDR1 is MNHNY and CDR2 is SVGAGI (reference sequence). CDR3 length equals 15 residues. J lost 3 bases, V lost 0 bases, and 4 bases had no gene match. The CDR3 spells CASSYSGGRYTEAFF. The CDR3 nucleotides read TGTGCCAGCAGTTACTCAGGGGGCAGGTACACTGAAGCTTTCTTT.

In the case of this clonotype: A junction end diverges from the germline sequence, so it may reflect a read error. The V and J genes are TRBV14 and TRBJ1-2; unclear D gene. CDR3 length equals 13 residues. Germline V gene sequence: CDR1 SGHDN, CDR2 FVKESK. The CDR3 bases are TGTGCCAACAGCCAAGATTTGGAGTCAGGCTACACATTC. Its translation is CANSQDLESGYTF.